What follows are 6 T cell receptor beta chains derived from one specimen sequenced in a study of T cell repertoires in cytomegalovirus infection. TCRdb reanalysed the reads using MiXCR and keeps one entry per CDR3 protein. Here the sample spans hundreds of thousands of distinct CDR3 sequences, about 24% being singletons. Sequencing was done on a sample of CD8+ T cells from PBMCs. The origin of the receptors is a human donor in good health (CMV status not recorded). Some clones in this sample may be carry-over from other donors' samples.

The rearrangement uses TRBV29-1 and TRBJ2-7; tentatively, D is TRBD2 (6 bases). The CDR3 is 14 residues long. V was cut by 0 bases and J by 7 bases, with 16 bases left in between. Germline CDR1 and CDR2: SQVTM and ANQGSEA. DNA for the CDR3: TGCAGCGTTGAAGACGGGGGACCTTCGAGGGAGCAGTACGTC. Amino acid sequence: CSVEDGGPSREQYV.

The gene calls are TRBV29-1 and TRBJ2-1, with 9 nucleotides matching TRBD1. The germline CDR1 and CDR2 sequences are SQVTM and ANQGSEA. The CDR3 loop spans 14 amino acids. The V segment lost 0 bases and the J segment 5 bases; nucleotides outside the gene matches: 2. CDR3 bases: TGCAGCGTTGAAGATTGGACAGGGGACAATGAGCAGTTCTTC. This translates into CSVEDWTGDNEQFF.

Concerning this clonotype: Mismatch with germline at one junction end may stem from a read error. The V call is TRBV11-1, the J call TRBJ1-1; the D is unclear. CDR1 SGHAT and CDR2 FQDESV come from the germline V gene (reference sequence). CDR3 length equals 15 residues. In nucleotides, the CDR3 is TGTGCCAGCAGCTTAAGGAGGCAGCGGAACACTGATGCTTTCTTT. Translation gives CASSLRRQRNTDAFF.

With regard to this clonotype: A much larger clone differs by one base, so this may be a read error. The chain carries TRBV7-9 and TRBJ2-1; D remains unclear. The CDR3 is 13 residues long. Germline CDR1 SEHNR, CDR2 FQNEAQ (reference sequence). CDR3 DNA sequence: TGTGCCGGCAGCTTAGGTCGCACGGGTGAGCAGTTCTTC. This sequence encodes CAGSLGRTGEQFF. The variable domain in full, completed from reference TRBV7-9 and TRBJ2-1, reads DTGVSQNPRHKITKRGQNVTFRCDPISEHNRLYWYRQTLGQGPEFLTYFQNEAQLEKSRLLSDRFSAERPKGSFSTLEIQRTEQGDSAMYLCAGSLGRTGEQFFGPGTRLTVL.

This clonotype appeared many times. The V call is TRBV29-1, the J call TRBJ2-2, with D perhaps TRBD1 or TRBD2 (5 bases each). V was shortened by 3 bases and J by 7 bases, with 9 bases between the two germline ends. The germline CDR1 and CDR2 sequences are SQVTM and ANQGSEA. The CDR3 spans 12 residues. The CDR3 is CSVDTGRGELFF. The CDR3 DNA reads as TGCAGCGTTGACACGGGACGCGGGGAGCTGTTTTTT.

This clonotype was picked up a small number of times. The chain has TRBV28 and TRBJ2-7, with 12 bases fitting TRBD2. Germline V gene lookup returns CDR1 MDHEN and CDR2 SYDVKM. V trimming: 0 bases; J trimming: 5 bases; junction bases outside the gene matches: 5. The CDR3 covers 16 residues. As DNA, the CDR3 is TGTGCCAGCAGTTTATGGACTAGCGGGGGACATGACGAGCAGTACGTC. Its translation is CASSLWTSGGHDEQYV.